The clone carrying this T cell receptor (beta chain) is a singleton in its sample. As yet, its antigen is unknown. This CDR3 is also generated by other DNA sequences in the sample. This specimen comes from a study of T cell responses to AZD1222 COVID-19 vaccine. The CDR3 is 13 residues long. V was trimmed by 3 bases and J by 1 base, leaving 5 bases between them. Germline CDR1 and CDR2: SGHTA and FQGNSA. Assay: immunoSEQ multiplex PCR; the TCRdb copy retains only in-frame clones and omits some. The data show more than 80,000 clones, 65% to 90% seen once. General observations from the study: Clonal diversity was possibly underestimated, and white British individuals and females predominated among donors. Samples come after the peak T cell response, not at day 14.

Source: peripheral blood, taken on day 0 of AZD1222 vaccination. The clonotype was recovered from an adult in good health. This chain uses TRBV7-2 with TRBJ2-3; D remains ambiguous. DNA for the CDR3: TGTGCCAGCAGCTTGGTTGGCACAGATACGCAGTATTTT. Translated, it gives CASSLVGTDTQYF.